This passage covers 10 T cell receptor beta chains from one sample sequenced in a study of T cell responses to AZD1222 COVID-19 vaccine (dated by TCRdb to the early 2020s). The library was made by the immunoSEQ multiplex PCR assay. TCRdb's version of the immuneACCESS table is confined to in-frame rearrangements and falls short of the full clone set. An unresolved V gene accounts for under half of the shortfall where checked; the remainder is of unknown origin. The sample contains over 85,000 clones, 70% to 90% of them found a single time. The ten largest clones take up roughly 3.2% of the sample. The time point tag for this specimen amounts to: baseline before first vaccination. Sample: peripheral blood, taken on day 0 of AZD1222 vaccination. These receptors were obtained from an adult in good health.

The rearrangement links TRBV10-3 to TRBJ1-2; TRBD1 matches at 7 bases. Trimming took 4 bases from V and 6 from J; bases not matched to a gene: 8. The germline CDR1 and CDR2 sequences are ENHRY and SYGVKD. There are 14 residues in the CDR3. CDR3 coding DNA: TGTGCCATCAGTGTGAGACAGGGAGAGGATGGCTACACCTTC. It is translated as CAISVRQGEDGYTF.

This chain joins TRBV28 and TRBJ2-7; 9 nucleotides agree with TRBD1. V lost 6 bases to trimming and J lost 3 bases; unmatched junction nucleotides: 9. This CDR3 is 15 amino acids long. In germline, CDR1 is MDHEN, CDR2 SYDVKM. The CDR3 here is CASSLPGQGRYEQYF. CDR3 sequence (DNA): TGTGCCAGCAGCCTCCCGGGACAGGGTCGCTACGAGCAGTACTTC.

CDR3 nucleotide sequence: TGCAGCGTCGACCGGGACGCCAACACTGAAGCTTTCTTT. Its translation: CSVDRDANTEAFF. The chain recombines TRBV29-1 with TRBJ1-1, with D perhaps TRBD1 (5 bases). V gave up 6 bases and J gave up 2 bases, with 13 bases separating them. The length of the CDR3 is 13 residues. Germline CDR1 is SQVTM and CDR2 is ANQGSEA. Drawing the rest from reference TRBV29-1 and TRBJ1-1, the complete variable domain is SAVISQKPSRDICQRGTSLTIQCQVDSQVTMMFWYRQQPGQSLTLIATANQGSEATYESGFVIDKFPISRPNLTFSTLTVSNMSPEDSSIYLCSVDRDANTEAFFGQGTRLTVV.

This clone was detected once. V and J are TRBV9 and TRBJ2-1; 10 nucleotides align to TRBD1. V trimming: 0 bases; J trimming: 7 bases; junction bases outside the gene matches: 31. CDR3 size: 24 residues. The V gene's germline CDR1 is SGDLS and CDR2 YYNGEE. CDR3 DNA: TGTGCCAGCAGCGTAGAAGGTGGACAGGGGGTGGTACGGCGGGAGCGGCGGGCGAGTAATGAGCAGTTCTTC. Its translation is CASSVEGGQGVVRRERRASNEQFF.

The chain uses TRBV19 and TRBJ1-1; D gene ambiguous. Germline CDR1 LNHDA, CDR2 SQIVND (reference sequence). The CDR3 runs to 14 residues. Trimming cost V 9 bases and J 2 bases, with 16 bases left between them. The DNA for the CDR3 is TGTGCCAGCAGTCAGCCGGGGATTAACACTGAAGCTTTCTTT. Amino acids: CASSQPGINTEAFF.

The chain carries TRBV27 and TRBJ2-1; 12 nucleotides match TRBD2. The junction had 10 bases not matched to a gene; V was cut back by 5 bases and J by 11 bases. CDR3 length: 15 residues. Germline lookup yields CDR1 MNHEY and CDR2 SMNVEV (reference sequence). For the CDR3, the DNA is TGTGCCAGCAGTCTAGCGGGAGGGCCGGACAAAAAGCAGTTCTTC. It encodes CASSLAGGPDKKQFF.

CDR3 in DNA: TGTGCCAGCAGCTTAGTTCTTCTTTCGGCCAGCAGCACAGATACGCAGTATTTT. The encoded protein is CASSLVLLSASSTDTQYF. V gene TRBV11-2 combines with J gene TRBJ2-3; D is uncertain. From germline, CDR1 is SGHAT and CDR2 FQNNGV. Trimming took 1 base from V and 0 from J, leaving 17 bases between them. The CDR3 is made up of 18 amino acids.

The chain uses TRBV19 and TRBJ2-2, with D perhaps matching TRBD1 or TRBD2 (5 bases each). CDR1 is LNHDA, CDR2 SQIVND, per germline (reference sequence). This CDR3 region has 16 residues. Trimming took 10 bases from V and 4 from J, leaving 22 bases between them. The CDR3 nucleotides read TGTGCCACCAAAGATGGGGCAGGTCGGGGCACCGGGGAGCTGTTTTTT. Translation: CATKDGAGRGTGELFF.

The V call is TRBV29-1, the J call TRBJ1-6; D may be TRBD1 (5 bases). The CDR3 length is 13 residues. Germline lookup yields CDR1 SQVTM and CDR2 ANQGSEA. V lost 5 bases to trimming and J lost 7 bases, with 12 bases between them. CDR3 in amino acids: CSVRDRRNSPLHF. In DNA, the CDR3 is TGCAGCGTTCGCGACAGACGGAATTCACCCCTCCACTTT.

This clone occurred once. The V gene is TRBV7-2, the J gene TRBJ2-5; D is perhaps TRBD2 (7 bases). The V and J ends lost 3 bases and 1 base respectively, with 12 bases between them. The CDR3 has 15 residues. Germline V gene lookup returns CDR1 SGHTA and CDR2 FQGNSA. The CDR3: CASSFRRGPQETQYF. The CDR3 coding sequence is TGTGCCAGCAGCTTTAGGCGGGGGCCCCAAGAGACCCAGTACTTC.